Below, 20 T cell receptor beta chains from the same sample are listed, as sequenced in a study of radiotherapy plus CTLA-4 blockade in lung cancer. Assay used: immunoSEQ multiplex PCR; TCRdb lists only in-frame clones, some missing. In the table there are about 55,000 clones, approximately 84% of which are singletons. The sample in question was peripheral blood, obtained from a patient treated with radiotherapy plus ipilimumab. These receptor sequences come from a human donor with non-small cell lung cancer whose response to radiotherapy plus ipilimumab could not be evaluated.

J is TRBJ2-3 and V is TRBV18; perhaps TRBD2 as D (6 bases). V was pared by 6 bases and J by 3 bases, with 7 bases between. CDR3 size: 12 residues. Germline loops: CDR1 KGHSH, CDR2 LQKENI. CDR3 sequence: CASSRETDTQYF. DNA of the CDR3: TGTGCCAGCTCCCGGGAGACAGATACGCAGTATTTT.

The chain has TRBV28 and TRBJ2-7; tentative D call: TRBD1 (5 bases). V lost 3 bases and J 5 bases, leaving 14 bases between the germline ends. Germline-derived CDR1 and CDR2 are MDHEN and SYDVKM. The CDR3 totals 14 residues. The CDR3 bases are TGTGCCAGCAGTTTGGAAGGGGCTCTCAACGAGCAGTACTTC. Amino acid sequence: CASSLEGALNEQYF.

The CDR3 coding sequence is TGTGCCAGCAGCTTTAAGGTTGGGCGAAACTATGGCTACACCTTC. It codes for CASSFKVGRNYGYTF. The chain uses TRBV5-6 and TRBJ1-2; D not certain. CDR1 and CDR2 (germline): SGHDT, YYEEEE. V lost 2 bases, J lost 2 bases, and 13 bases lay in between. The CDR3 is 15 amino acids.

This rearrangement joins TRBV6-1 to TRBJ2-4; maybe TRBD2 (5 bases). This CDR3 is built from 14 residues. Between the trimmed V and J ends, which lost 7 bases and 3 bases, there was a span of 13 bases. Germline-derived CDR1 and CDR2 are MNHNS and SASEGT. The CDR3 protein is CASTRAFGKNIQYF. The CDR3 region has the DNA TGTGCCAGCACGAGGGCTTTCGGCAAAAACATTCAGTACTTC.

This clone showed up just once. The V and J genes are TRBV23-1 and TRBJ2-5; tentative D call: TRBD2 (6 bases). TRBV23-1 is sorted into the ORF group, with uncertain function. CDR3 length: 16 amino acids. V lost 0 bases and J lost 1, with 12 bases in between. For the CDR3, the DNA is TGCGCCAGCAGTCAATCGGGAGGACGGCTCCAAGAGACCCAGTACTTC. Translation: CASSQSGGRLQETQYF.

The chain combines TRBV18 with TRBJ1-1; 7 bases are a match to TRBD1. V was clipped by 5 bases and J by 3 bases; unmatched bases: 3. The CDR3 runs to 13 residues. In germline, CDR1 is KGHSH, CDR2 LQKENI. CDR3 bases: TGTGCCAGCTCAGTAGACAGGGACACTGAAGCTTTCTTT. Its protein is CASSVDRDTEAFF.

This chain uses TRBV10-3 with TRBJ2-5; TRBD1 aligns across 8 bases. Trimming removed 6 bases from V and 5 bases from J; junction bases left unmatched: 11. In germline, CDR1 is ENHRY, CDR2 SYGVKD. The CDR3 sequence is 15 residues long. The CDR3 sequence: CAISPQGASGETQYF. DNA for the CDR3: TGTGCCATCAGCCCTCAGGGGGCCAGCGGGGAGACCCAGTACTTC.

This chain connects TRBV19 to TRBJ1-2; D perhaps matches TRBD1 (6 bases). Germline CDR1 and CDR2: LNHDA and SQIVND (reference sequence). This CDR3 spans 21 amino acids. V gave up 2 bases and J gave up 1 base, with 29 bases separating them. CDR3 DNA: TGTGCCAGTAGTATATCGGTCGCGTATGCCTTGGCAGGGGATCGTAACTATGGCTACACCTTC. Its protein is CASSISVAYALAGDRNYGYTF.

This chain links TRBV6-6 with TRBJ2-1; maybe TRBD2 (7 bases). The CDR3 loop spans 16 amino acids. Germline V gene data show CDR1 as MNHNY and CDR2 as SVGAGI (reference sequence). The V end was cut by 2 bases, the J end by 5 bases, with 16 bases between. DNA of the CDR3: TGTGCCAGCAGTTACGAGGGGGACTACCCCAACAATGAGCAGTTCTTC. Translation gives CASSYEGDYPNNEQFF.

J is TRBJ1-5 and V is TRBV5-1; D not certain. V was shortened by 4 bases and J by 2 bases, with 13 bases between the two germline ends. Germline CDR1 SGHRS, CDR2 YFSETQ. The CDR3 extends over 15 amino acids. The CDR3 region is CASSEGGGGNQPQHF. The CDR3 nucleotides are TGCGCCAGCAGCGAGGGAGGAGGTGGCAATCAGCCCCAGCATTTT.

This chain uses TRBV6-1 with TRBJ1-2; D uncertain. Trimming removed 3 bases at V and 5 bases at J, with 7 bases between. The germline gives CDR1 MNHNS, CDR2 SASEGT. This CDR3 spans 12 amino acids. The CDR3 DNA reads TGTGCCAGCAGTGAGGCGGGGTATGGCTACACCTTC. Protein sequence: CASSEAGYGYTF.

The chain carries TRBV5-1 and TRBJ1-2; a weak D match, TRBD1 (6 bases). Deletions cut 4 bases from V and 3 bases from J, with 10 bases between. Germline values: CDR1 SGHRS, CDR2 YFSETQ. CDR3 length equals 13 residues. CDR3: CASSRGGDYGYTF. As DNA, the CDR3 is TGCGCCAGCAGCAGAGGGGGGGACTATGGCTACACCTTC.

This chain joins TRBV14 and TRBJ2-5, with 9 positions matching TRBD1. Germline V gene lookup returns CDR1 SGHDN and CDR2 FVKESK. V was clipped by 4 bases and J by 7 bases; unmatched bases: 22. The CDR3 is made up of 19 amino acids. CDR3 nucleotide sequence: TGTGCCAGCAGCCGCCGACCGGGACAGGGAAGCGGGAATTACCGGACCCAGTACTTC. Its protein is CASSRRPGQGSGNYRTQYF.

The CDR3 DNA sequence: TGTGCCAGCAGGAGGTCGGGGGGGGAAGAGACCCAGTACTTC. Translated: CASRRSGGEETQYF. The chain carries TRBV6-6 and TRBJ2-5; 8 bases map to TRBD2. CDR1 MNHNY and CDR2 SVGAGI come from the germline V gene (reference sequence). The trim removed 6 bases at V and 3 bases at J, leaving 6 bases unmatched. The CDR3 runs 14 residues.

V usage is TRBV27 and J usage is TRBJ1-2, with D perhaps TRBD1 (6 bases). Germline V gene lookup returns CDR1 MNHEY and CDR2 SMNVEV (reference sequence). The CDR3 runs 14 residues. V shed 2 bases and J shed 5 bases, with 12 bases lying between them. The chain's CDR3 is CASSLRGGGYGYTF. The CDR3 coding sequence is TGTGCCAGCAGTTTACGGGGAGGGGGATATGGCTACACCTTC.

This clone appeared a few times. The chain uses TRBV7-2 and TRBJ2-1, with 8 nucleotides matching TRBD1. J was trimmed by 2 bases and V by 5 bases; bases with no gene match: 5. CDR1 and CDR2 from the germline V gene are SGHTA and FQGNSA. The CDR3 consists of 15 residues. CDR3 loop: CASSPTGVTYNEQFF. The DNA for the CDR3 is TGTGCCAGCAGCCCGACAGGGGTCACCTACAATGAGCAGTTCTTC.

The CDR3 loop reads CASSQGNSGGLDTQYF. DNA of the CDR3: TGCGCCAGCAGCCAAGGGAATAGCGGGGGTTTGGATACGCAGTATTTT. The chain has TRBV4-1 and TRBJ2-3; 9 positions match TRBD2. Trimming took 1 base from V and 6 from J; bases not matched to a gene: 8. Germline CDR1 MGHRA, CDR2 YSYEKL. This CDR3 is built from 16 residues.

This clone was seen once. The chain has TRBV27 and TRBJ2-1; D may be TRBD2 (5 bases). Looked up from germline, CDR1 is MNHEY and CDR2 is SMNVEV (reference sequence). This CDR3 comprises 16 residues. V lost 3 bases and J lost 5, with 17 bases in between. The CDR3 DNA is TGTGCCAGCAGTTTTGGAGGCCACCTGCGAAACAATGAGCAGTTCTTC. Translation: CASSFGGHLRNNEQFF.

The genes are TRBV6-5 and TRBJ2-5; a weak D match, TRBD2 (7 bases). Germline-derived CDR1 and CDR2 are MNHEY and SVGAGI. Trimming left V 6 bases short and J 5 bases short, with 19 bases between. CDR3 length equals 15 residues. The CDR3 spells CASSRRGALEETQYF. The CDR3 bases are TGTGCCAGCAGCCGCCGGGGGGCCTTGGAGGAGACCCAGTACTTC.

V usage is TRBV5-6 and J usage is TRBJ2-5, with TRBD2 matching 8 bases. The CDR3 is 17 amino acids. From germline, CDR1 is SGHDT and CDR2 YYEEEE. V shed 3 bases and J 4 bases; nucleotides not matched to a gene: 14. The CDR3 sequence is CASSSRSGLGQRETQYF. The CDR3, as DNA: TGTGCCAGCAGCTCCCGTTCGGGACTAGGGCAGCGAGAGACCCAGTACTTC.